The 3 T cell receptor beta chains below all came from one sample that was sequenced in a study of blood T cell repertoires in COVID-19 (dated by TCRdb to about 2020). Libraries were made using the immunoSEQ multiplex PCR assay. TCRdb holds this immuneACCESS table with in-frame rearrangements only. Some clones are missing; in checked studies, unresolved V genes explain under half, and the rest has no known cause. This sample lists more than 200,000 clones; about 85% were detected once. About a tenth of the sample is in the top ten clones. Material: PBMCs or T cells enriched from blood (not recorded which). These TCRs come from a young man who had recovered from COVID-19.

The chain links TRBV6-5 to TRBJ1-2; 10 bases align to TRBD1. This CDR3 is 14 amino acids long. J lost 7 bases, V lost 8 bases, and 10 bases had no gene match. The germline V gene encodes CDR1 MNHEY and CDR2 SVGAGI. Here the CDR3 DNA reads TGTGCCAGCCTATCGCCTGGGACAGGGGTTGGCTACACCTTC. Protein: CASLSPGTGVGYTF.

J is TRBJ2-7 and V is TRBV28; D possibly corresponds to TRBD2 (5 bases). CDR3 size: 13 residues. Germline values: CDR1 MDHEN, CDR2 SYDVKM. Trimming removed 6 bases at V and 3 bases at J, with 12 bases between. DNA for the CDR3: TGTGCCAGCAGGAGCGGATATTACTACGAGCAGTACTTC. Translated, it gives CASRSGYYYEQYF.

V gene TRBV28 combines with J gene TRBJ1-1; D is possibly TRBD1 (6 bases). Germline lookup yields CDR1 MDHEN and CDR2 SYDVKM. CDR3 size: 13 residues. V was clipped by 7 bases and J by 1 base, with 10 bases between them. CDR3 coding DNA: TGTGCCAGCACCGGGACATCGAACACTGAAGCTTTCTTT. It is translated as CASTGTSNTEAFF.